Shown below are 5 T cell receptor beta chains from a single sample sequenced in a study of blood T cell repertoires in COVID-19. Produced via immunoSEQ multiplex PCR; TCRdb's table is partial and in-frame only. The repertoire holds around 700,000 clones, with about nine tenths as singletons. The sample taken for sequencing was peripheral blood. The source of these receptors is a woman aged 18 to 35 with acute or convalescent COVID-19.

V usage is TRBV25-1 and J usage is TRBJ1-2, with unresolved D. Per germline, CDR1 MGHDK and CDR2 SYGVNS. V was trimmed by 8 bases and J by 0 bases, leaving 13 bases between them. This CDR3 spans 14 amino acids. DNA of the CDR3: TGTGCCAGCGGCCCCTCTTTCACTAACTATGGCTACACCTTC. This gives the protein CASGPSFTNYGYTF.

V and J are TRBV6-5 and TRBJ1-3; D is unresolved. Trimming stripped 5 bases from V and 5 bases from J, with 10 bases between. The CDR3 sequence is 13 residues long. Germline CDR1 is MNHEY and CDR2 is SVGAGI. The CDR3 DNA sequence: TGTGCCAGCAGTCCGAGCGCACGAAACACCATATATTTT. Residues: CASSPSARNTIYF.

The CDR3 region is CASSVRPWTGYGYTF. In nucleotides, the CDR3 is TGTGCCAGCAGCGTACGACCATGGACAGGGTATGGCTACACCTTC. This rearrangement joins TRBV9 to TRBJ1-2; the match to TRBD1 covers 8 bases. This CDR3 contains 15 residues. The trim removed 1 base at V and 5 bases at J, leaving 7 bases unmatched. Germline assignment: CDR1 SGDLS and CDR2 YYNGEE.

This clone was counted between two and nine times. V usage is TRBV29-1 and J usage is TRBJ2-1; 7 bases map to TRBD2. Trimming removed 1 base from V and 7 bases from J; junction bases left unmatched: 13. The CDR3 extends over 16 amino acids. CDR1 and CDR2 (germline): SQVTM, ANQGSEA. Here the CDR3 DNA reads TGCAGCGTTGAAGGGGGGGGGATACCTAGGTGGAATGAGCAGTTCTTC. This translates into CSVEGGGIPRWNEQFF.

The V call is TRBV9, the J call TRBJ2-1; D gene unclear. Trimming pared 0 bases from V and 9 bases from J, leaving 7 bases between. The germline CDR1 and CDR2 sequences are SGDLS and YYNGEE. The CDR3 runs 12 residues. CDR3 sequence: CASSVDRSEQFF. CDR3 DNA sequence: TGTGCCAGCAGCGTAGATCGGTCTGAGCAGTTCTTC.